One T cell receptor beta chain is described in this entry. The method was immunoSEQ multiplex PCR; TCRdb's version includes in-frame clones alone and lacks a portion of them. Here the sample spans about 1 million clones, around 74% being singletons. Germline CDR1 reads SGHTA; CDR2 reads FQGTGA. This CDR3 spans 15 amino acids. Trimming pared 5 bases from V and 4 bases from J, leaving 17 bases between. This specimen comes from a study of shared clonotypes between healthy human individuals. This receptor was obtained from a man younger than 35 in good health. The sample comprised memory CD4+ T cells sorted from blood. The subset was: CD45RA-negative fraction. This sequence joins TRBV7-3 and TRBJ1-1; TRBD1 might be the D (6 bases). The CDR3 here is CASSPNPLQGTEAFF. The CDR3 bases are TGTGCCAGCAGCCCTAACCCCTTACAGGGCACTGAAGCTTTCTTT.